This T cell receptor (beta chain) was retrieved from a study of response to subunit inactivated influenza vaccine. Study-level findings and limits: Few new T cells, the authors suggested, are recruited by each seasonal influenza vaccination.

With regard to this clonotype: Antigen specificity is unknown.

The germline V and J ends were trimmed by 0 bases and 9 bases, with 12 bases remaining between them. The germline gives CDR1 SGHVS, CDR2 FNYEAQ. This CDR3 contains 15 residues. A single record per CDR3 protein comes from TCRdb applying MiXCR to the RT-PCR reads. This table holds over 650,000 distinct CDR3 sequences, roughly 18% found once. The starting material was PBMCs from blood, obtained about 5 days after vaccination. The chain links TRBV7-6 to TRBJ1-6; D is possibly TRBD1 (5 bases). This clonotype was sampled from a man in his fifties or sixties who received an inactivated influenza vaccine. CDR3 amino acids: CASSLATEGSSPLHF. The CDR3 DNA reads TGTGCCAGCAGCTTAGCGACAGAGGGGAGTTCACCCCTCCACTTT.